The 29 T cell receptor beta chains listed next were all sequenced from one sample in a study of cytomegalovirus exposure and HLA in healthy donors (dated by TCRdb to between 2016 and 2019). Library creation used the immunoSEQ multiplex PCR assay. TCRdb carries this immuneACCESS record with in-frame sequences only. Its versions omit some clonotypes, under half of them owing to an unresolved V gene in the studies checked, with the rest unexplained. Here the sample has about 200,000 clones; less than 90% occur a single time. The ten largest make up 5.5% to 6.5% of the sample. The sequenced sample consisted of PBMCs. The receptors shown here come from a woman under 30 in good health and CMV-seronegative.

The chain employs TRBV6-1 and TRBJ2-6; D uncertain. The germline CDR1 and CDR2 sequences are MNHNS and SASEGT. V was trimmed by 2 bases and J by 0 bases, leaving 5 bases between them. The CDR3 totals 15 residues. The CDR3: CASSEFVSGANVLTF. As DNA, the CDR3 is TGTGCCAGCAGTGAATTTGTCTCTGGGGCCAACGTCCTGACTTTC.

The J gene is TRBJ2-1, the V gene TRBV6-5, with 11 positions matching TRBD1. The CDR3 runs 15 residues. V shed 7 bases, J shed 5 bases, and the junction held 7 bases outside the gene matches. Germline V gives CDR1 MNHEY, CDR2 SVGAGI. The CDR3 bases are TGTGCCAGCACCGCGGACAGGGGGCTTAACAATGAGCAGTTCTTC. This gives the protein CASTADRGLNNEQFF.

The chain carries TRBV5-1 and TRBJ1-1; D is perhaps TRBD1 (6 bases). This CDR3 is 16 amino acids long. The V end was cut by 3 bases, the J end by 1 base, with 16 bases between. In germline, CDR1 is SGHRS, CDR2 YFSETQ. CDR3 DNA sequence: TGCGCCAGCAGCTCTACCAGTCCGGGACAGAACACTGAAGCTTTCTTT. Its translation is CASSSTSPGQNTEAFF.

V and J are TRBV5-6 and TRBJ2-3; 8 bases agree with TRBD1. V trimming: 4 bases; J trimming: 4 bases; junction bases outside the gene matches: 5. CDR1 SGHDT and CDR2 YYEEEE come from the germline V gene. The CDR3 loop spans 14 amino acids. CDR3 amino acids: CASSTGQGPDTQYF. The DNA for the CDR3 is TGTGCCAGCAGCACCGGACAGGGCCCAGATACGCAGTATTTT.

The chain couples TRBV7-2 to TRBJ1-6; D is undetermined. The CDR3 runs to 12 residues. CDR1 is SGHTA, CDR2 FQGNSA, per germline. V lost 4 bases and J 9 bases, leaving 7 bases between the germline ends. The CDR3 DNA is TGTGCCAGCAGCTCCCGGGGTTCACCCCTCCACTTT. Translation gives CASSSRGSPLHF.

The V call is TRBV11-2, the J call TRBJ2-1; 7 bases match TRBD2. The CDR3 is 15 residues long. Germline trimming cut 5 bases from V and 2 bases from J; bases unmatched to any gene: 6. CDR1 and CDR2 from the germline V gene are SGHAT and FQNNGV. CDR3 loop: CASSPASGAYNEQFF. The CDR3 DNA is TGTGCCAGCAGCCCCGCTAGCGGAGCCTACAATGAGCAGTTCTTC.

The chain joins TRBV2 to TRBJ1-5, with TRBD1 matching over 9 bases. V shed 6 bases, J shed 5 bases, and the junction held 11 bases outside the gene matches. Germline V gene sequence: CDR1 SNHLY, CDR2 FYNNEI. The CDR3 has 16 residues. CDR3 in DNA: TGTGCCAGCAGGGATGAGCCGGGACAGGGCTATCAGCCCCAGCATTTT. Encoded protein: CASRDEPGQGYQPQHF.

This chain uses TRBV11-1 with TRBJ1-4; perhaps TRBD1 as D (6 bases). This CDR3 is built from 16 residues. V was trimmed by 1 base and J by 4 bases, leaving 13 bases between them. Germline V CDR1 and CDR2: SGHAT, FQDESV (reference sequence). The CDR3 loop is CASSLEKDSRNEKLFF. CDR3 bases: TGTGCCAGCAGCTTAGAGAAGGACAGCCGTAATGAAAAACTGTTTTTT. The full variable domain, with the rest looked up from reference TRBV11-1 and TRBJ1-4, is EAEVAQSPRYKITEKSQAVAFWCDPISGHATLYWYRQILGQGPELLVQFQDESVVDDSQLPKDRFSAERLKGVDSTLKIQPAELGDSAMYLCASSLEKDSRNEKLFFGSGTQLSVL.

This chain connects TRBV9 to TRBJ2-1; D is ambiguous. V was trimmed by 0 bases and J by 0 bases, leaving 10 bases between them. CDR1 and CDR2 (germline): SGDLS, YYNGEE. This CDR3 contains 16 residues. CDR3 sequence: CASSVAALSSYNEQFF. The CDR3 DNA is TGTGCCAGCAGCGTAGCGGCCCTGAGCTCCTACAATGAGCAGTTCTTC.

J is TRBJ1-1 and V is TRBV30; D unclear. V lost 0 bases and J 7 bases, leaving 15 bases between the germline ends. The germline gives CDR1 GTSNPN, CDR2 SVGIG (reference sequence). The length of the CDR3 is 14 residues. In DNA, the CDR3 is TGTGCCTGGAGTGTCTCGAGCAGTTGGGGTGAAGCTTTCTTT. Its protein is CAWSVSSSWGEAFF.

The gene calls are TRBV2 and TRBJ2-7, with D perhaps TRBD1 (6 bases). The CDR3 is made up of 14 amino acids. Trimming shortened V by 2 bases and J by 2 bases, and 10 bases separated the two germline ends. The germline gives CDR1 SNHLY, CDR2 FYNNEI. The CDR3 DNA is TGTGCCAGCAGTGAATTGAAGGGGGCCTACGAGCAGTACTTC. Translated: CASSELKGAYEQYF.

This clone was detected a few times. V is TRBV9 and J is TRBJ1-1; perhaps TRBD1 as D (6 bases). V dropped 4 bases and J dropped 5 bases, with 24 bases sitting between them. The CDR3 runs 17 residues. Germline V gene data show CDR1 as SGDLS and CDR2 as YYNGEE. This CDR3 reads CASSSSEITGLRTEAFF. CDR3 nucleotide sequence: TGTGCCAGCAGCTCGAGCGAGATCACAGGGCTCCGGACTGAAGCTTTCTTT. The whole variable domain, filled in from reference TRBV9 and TRBJ1-1, reads DSGVTQTPKHLITATGQRVTLRCSPRSGDLSVYWYQQSLDQGLQFLIQYYNGEERAKGNILERFSAQQFPDLHSELNLSSLELGDSALYFCASSSSEITGLRTEAFFGQGTRLTVV.

Only one count was recorded for this clone. The chain's CDR3 is CASSQSRGYNEQFF. The DNA of the CDR3 is TGTGCCAGCAGCCAATCCAGAGGCTACAATGAGCAGTTCTTC. V usage is TRBV16 and J usage is TRBJ2-1; D is unresolved. CDR1 and CDR2 from the germline V gene are KGHSY and FQNENV. Trimming shortened V by 0 bases and J by 3 bases, and 6 bases separated the two germline ends. The CDR3 is 14 amino acids.

The chain joins TRBV27 to TRBJ2-1; possible D gene TRBD1, 5 bases. The CDR3 spans 15 residues. Germline CDR1 MNHEY, CDR2 SMNVEV (reference sequence). The V end lost 8 bases, the J end lost 5 bases, and 19 bases lay between the germline ends. The CDR3 coding sequence is TGTGCCAGCGCCGAATGGGGCCTTAAGGACAATGAGCAGTTCTTC. Amino acids: CASAEWGLKDNEQFF.

The rearrangement joins TRBV2 to TRBJ2-7, with 9 bases identical to TRBD2. CDR3 length: 17 residues. Germline CDR1 and CDR2: SNHLY and FYNNEI. V lost 1 base and J lost 7; bases outside the gene matches: 14. The chain's CDR3 is CASSEEGRRLAGREQYF. The CDR3 DNA sequence: TGTGCCAGCAGTGAAGAAGGTCGGCGGCTAGCGGGAAGGGAGCAGTACTTC.

The J gene is TRBJ2-1, the V gene TRBV6-1; possible D gene TRBD1, 6 bases. Germline V lookup: CDR1 MNHNS, CDR2 SASEGT. V lost 6 bases and J 4 bases, leaving 13 bases between the germline ends. This CDR3 spans 14 amino acids. The chain's CDR3 is CASRAYTGYNEQFF. In DNA form, the CDR3 reads TGTGCCAGCAGAGCCTATACAGGGTACAATGAGCAGTTCTTC.

The chain is built from TRBV5-1 and TRBJ2-7, with no clear D. Germline CDR1 is SGHRS and CDR2 is YFSETQ. The CDR3 is 15 amino acids. Trimming pared 0 bases from V and 0 bases from J, leaving 10 bases between. The CDR3 reads CASSLGASLSYEQYF. The CDR3 nucleotides are TGCGCCAGCAGCTTGGGGGCTTCGCTCTCCTACGAGCAGTACTTC.

The sample holds one count of this clone. The chain uses TRBV19 and TRBJ2-7; the D is unclear. The CDR3 contains 15 residues. CDR1 is LNHDA and CDR2 is SQIVND in the germline V gene (reference sequence). V was cut by 6 bases and J by 1 base, with 16 bases left in between. CDR3 loop: CASSTASAGSYEQYF. In DNA, the CDR3 is TGTGCCAGTAGCACGGCCTCGGCCGGTTCCTACGAGCAGTACTTC.

J is TRBJ1-3 and V is TRBV25-1; no clear D gene. Germline V gene lookup returns CDR1 MGHDK and CDR2 SYGVNS. The CDR3 is made up of 12 amino acids. As DNA, the CDR3 is TGTATTCCCCTGCACTCTGGAAACACCATATATTTT. Protein sequence: CIPLHSGNTIYF.

The CDR3 DNA reads TGCGCCAGCAGCCGCGGGACGGAGACCTACGAGCAGTACTTC. Translated: CASSRGTETYEQYF. This rearrangement joins TRBV5-1 to TRBJ2-7, with D perhaps TRBD2 (6 bases). Per germline, CDR1 SGHRS and CDR2 YFSETQ. V lost 4 bases and J 2 bases, leaving 13 bases between the germline ends. The CDR3 runs to 14 residues.

The count of this clone is one. The CDR3 DNA follows: TGTGCCTGGAGGGGACTAGCCAGCACAGATACGCAGTATTTT. Translated, it gives CAWRGLASTDTQYF. J is TRBJ2-3 and V is TRBV30; 9 bases agree with TRBD2. The V and J ends lost 3 bases and 0 bases, in that order; junction bases with no gene match: 1. The CDR3 has 14 amino acids. Germline CDR1 reads GTSNPN; CDR2 reads SVGIG (reference sequence).

As DNA, the CDR3 is TGTGCCAGCAGCTTATATGGGGACAGGGGCTCCTACAATGAGCAGTTCTTC. Translating gives CASSLYGDRGSYNEQFF. The genes are TRBV7-3 and TRBJ2-1; 10 bases are shared with TRBD1. V lost 2 bases and J lost 0; bases outside the gene matches: 4. The germline V gene has CDR1 SGHTA and CDR2 FQGTGA. The CDR3 covers 17 residues.

This chain joins TRBV7-8 and TRBJ2-7; a possible D gene is TRBD2 (5 bases). In germline, CDR1 is SGHVS, CDR2 FQNEAQ. The CDR3 contains 14 residues. V shed 5 bases and J shed 6 bases, with 17 bases lying between them. The CDR3 DNA is TGTGCCAGCAGCGGAGGACGCCTAAACGCCGAGCAGTACTTC. Amino acids: CASSGGRLNAEQYF.

The chain links TRBV6-1 to TRBJ1-5; 9 bases are a match to TRBD1. Germline V gene sequence: CDR1 MNHNS, CDR2 SASEGT. The CDR3 runs 15 residues. V was pared by 6 bases and J by 5 bases, with 8 bases of the junction left unmatched. The CDR3 spells CASSRDREIHQPQHF. The CDR3 DNA follows: TGTGCCAGCAGCCGGGACAGGGAGATCCATCAGCCCCAGCATTTT.

This chain links TRBV6-6 with TRBJ2-1, with TRBD2 matching 12 bases. There are 15 residues in the CDR3. V was clipped by 6 bases and J by 5 bases; unmatched bases: 5. Per the germline V gene, CDR1 is MNHNY and CDR2 is SVGAGI (reference sequence). CDR3 in amino acids: CASSRTSGTHNEQFF. DNA for the CDR3: TGTGCCAGCAGCCGGACTAGCGGGACCCACAATGAGCAGTTCTTC.

V and J are TRBV6-5 and TRBJ1-4; D remains unclear. V gave up 2 bases and J gave up 8 bases, with 15 bases separating them. This CDR3 contains 15 residues. Germline assignment: CDR1 MNHEY and CDR2 SVGAGI. This chain's CDR3 is CASSYVDGQDEKLFF. DNA for the CDR3: TGTGCCAGCAGTTACGTCGATGGGCAAGACGAAAAACTGTTTTTT.

V usage is TRBV5-1 and J usage is TRBJ1-6; unclear D gene. The germline gives CDR1 SGHRS, CDR2 YFSETQ. V was clipped by 2 bases and J by 4 bases, with 13 bases between them. The CDR3 runs to 16 residues. DNA of the CDR3: TGCGCCAGCAGCTTCGGGCCGGTTACTTATAATTCACCCCTCCACTTT. Protein: CASSFGPVTYNSPLHF. The whole variable domain, remainder taken from reference TRBV5-1 and TRBJ1-6, is KAGVTQTPRYLIKTRGQQVTLSCSPISGHRSVSWYQQTPGQGLQFLFEYFSETQRNKGNFPGRFSGRQFSNSRSEMNVSTLELGDSALYLCASSFGPVTYNSPLHFGNGTRLTVT.

This clone was recorded only once. This CDR3 reads CASSPQGQFYEQYF. The CDR3 DNA is TGTGCCAGCTCACCACAAGGGCAGTTTTACGAGCAGTACTTC. The chain links TRBV18 to TRBJ2-7, with D unresolved. Germline assignment: CDR1 KGHSH and CDR2 LQKENI. The CDR3 spans 14 residues. The germline V and J ends were trimmed by 1 base and 4 bases, with 11 bases remaining between them.

As for this clone: Other DNA sequences from this sample encode an identical CDR3 as well. This rearrangement joins TRBV5-1 to TRBJ2-3; D gene unclear. This CDR3 comprises 11 residues. Germline-derived CDR1 and CDR2 are SGHRS and YFSETQ. Trimming took off 4 bases at V and 6 bases at J, with 6 bases between the two ends. CDR3 DNA: TGCGCCAGCAGCCTGGGGGATACGCAGTATTTT. The encoded protein is CASSLGDTQYF.